The entry that follows covers one T cell receptor (beta chain) sequence. Some clones are missing from TCRdb's copy, which holds only in-frame ones; the method was immunoSEQ multiplex PCR. This repertoire shows some 530,000 clones, around nine tenths found once; its top ten account for 7% to 10%. This specimen comes from a study of blood T cell repertoires in COVID-19. Looking at the study overall: From the United States, Italy and Spain came samples of acute and convalescent COVID-19. The cDNA or gDNA used as material had been derived from T cells, B-cell-depleted T cells, or PBMCs.

Adults between roughly 18 and 95 years of age took part from fewer than 30 US areas. Clinical histories supplied by participants themselves formed the basis of cohort assignment. The germline gives CDR1 GTSNPN, CDR2 SVGIG (reference sequence). V dropped 2 bases and J dropped 2 bases, with 12 bases sitting between them. This CDR3 is 14 amino acids long. The J gene is TRBJ2-5, the V gene TRBV30; possible D gene TRBD1, 6 bases. Sequencing input: PBMCs or T cells enriched from blood (not recorded which). The TCR sequence derives from a woman aged 55-70 years who had recovered from COVID-19. The CDR3 reads CAWSPGALQETQYF. Here the CDR3 DNA reads TGTGCCTGGAGTCCAGGGGCCCTACAAGAGACCCAGTACTTC.